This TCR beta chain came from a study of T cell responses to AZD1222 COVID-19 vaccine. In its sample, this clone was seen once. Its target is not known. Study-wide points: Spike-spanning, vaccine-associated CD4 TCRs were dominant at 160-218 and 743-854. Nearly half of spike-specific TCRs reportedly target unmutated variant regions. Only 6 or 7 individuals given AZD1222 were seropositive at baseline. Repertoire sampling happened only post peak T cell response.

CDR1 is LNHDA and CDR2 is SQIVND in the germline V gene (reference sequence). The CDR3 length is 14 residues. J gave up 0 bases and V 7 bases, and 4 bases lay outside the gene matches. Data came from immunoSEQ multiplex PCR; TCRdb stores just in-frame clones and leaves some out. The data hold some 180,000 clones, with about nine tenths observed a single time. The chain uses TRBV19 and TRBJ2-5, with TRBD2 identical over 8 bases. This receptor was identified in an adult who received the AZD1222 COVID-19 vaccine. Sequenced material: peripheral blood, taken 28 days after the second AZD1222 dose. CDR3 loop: CASKIAGHQETQYF. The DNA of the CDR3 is TGTGCCAGTAAAATAGCGGGGCACCAAGAGACCCAGTACTTC.